The subject of this entry is one TCR beta chain. Its antigen is not identified. The data were taken from a study of CD8 T cells in ankylosing spondylitis. The study's findings and limits: Apparently characteristic of ankylosing spondylitis blood was a TCR beta motif (eight highly homologous variants).

TCRdb re-derived calls from the 5' RACE reads in MiXCR, one entry per CDR3 protein. Here the sample spans around 540,000 distinct CDR3 sequences, approximately 11% being singletons. The germline CDR1 and CDR2 sequences are SQVTM and ANQGSEA. This CDR3 has 15 residues. V lost 3 bases and J lost 2; bases outside the gene matches: 7. This chain joins TRBV29-1 and TRBJ2-7, with 10 bases that match TRBD2. This receptor was identified in a male donor with ankylosing spondylitis. The source material was blood, either unsorted or a sorted T cell fraction (not recorded which). The CDR3 loop reads CSVDFGTSVAYEQYF. The CDR3 nucleotides are TGCAGCGTTGATTTCGGGACTAGCGTTGCCTACGAGCAGTACTTC.